What follows are 10 T cell receptor beta chains derived from one specimen sequenced in a study of shared clonotypes between healthy human individuals. Using immunoSEQ multiplex PCR, the repertoire was profiled, and TCRdb retains in-frame clones only, with some absent. The sample lists some 2.1 million clones; 95% were seen once. Specimen: naive CD4+ T cells sorted from blood. As for subset: CD45RA+ positively selected. The receptors here all came from a man younger than 30 in good health.

This clone appeared a single time. The V gene is TRBV30, the J gene TRBJ2-7; 8 bases agree with TRBD1. This CDR3 has 15 amino acids. V lost 2 bases and J lost 0; bases outside the gene matches: 6. Germline CDR1 GTSNPN, CDR2 SVGIG (reference sequence). The CDR3 nucleotides read TGTGCCTGGAGTCGGACAGGGAAAAGCTCCTACGAGCAGTACTTC. Its translation is CAWSRTGKSSYEQYF.

The gene calls are TRBV5-1 and TRBJ1-1; possible D gene TRBD1, 5 bases. This CDR3 comprises 13 residues. The V end lost 4 bases, the J end lost 10 bases, and 17 bases lay between the germline ends. Germline CDR1 SGHRS, CDR2 YFSETQ. CDR3 coding DNA: TGCGCCAGCAGCATTGATTCATGGGGGGGAGCTTTCTTT. It specifies CASSIDSWGGAFF.

The V call is TRBV5-1, the J call TRBJ1-4; D gene ambiguous. CDR1 is SGHRS, CDR2 YFSETQ, per germline. V lost 0 bases, J lost 5 bases, and 11 bases lay in between. The CDR3 contains 15 residues. As DNA, the CDR3 is TGCGCCAGCAGCTTGGCCTCTGGGAGCAATGAAAAACTGTTTTTT. Its translation: CASSLASGSNEKLFF.

This clone was observed once. The J gene is TRBJ1-3, the V gene TRBV2; TRBD1 agrees at 7 bases. There are 13 residues in the CDR3. The germline gives CDR1 SNHLY, CDR2 FYNNEI. The V gene end was trimmed by 7 bases and the J gene end by 3 bases; junction bases not matched to a gene: 3. CDR3 residues: CASMTGFGNTIYF. CDR3 bases: TGTGCCAGCATGACAGGGTTTGGAAACACCATATATTTT.

J is TRBJ2-3 and V is TRBV11-2; 7 positions match TRBD1. The length of the CDR3 is 17 residues. Per germline, CDR1 SGHAT and CDR2 FQNNGV. J lost 0 bases, V lost 0 bases, and 6 bases had no gene match. Here the CDR3 DNA reads TGTGCCAGCAGCTTAGAGGTTTGGGACAGCAGCACAGATACGCAGTATTTT. This translates into CASSLEVWDSSTDTQYF. Full variable domain (missing parts from reference TRBV11-2 and TRBJ2-3): EAGVAQSPRYKIIEKRQSVAFWCNPISGHATLYWYQQILGQGPKLLIQFQNNGVVDDSQLPKDRFSAERLKGVDSTLKIQPAKLEDSAVYLCASSLEVWDSSTDTQYFGPGTRLTVL.

V is TRBV9 and J is TRBJ1-3; TRBD1 matches 9 bases. V trimming: 1 base; J trimming: 0 bases; junction bases outside the gene matches: 5. CDR1 is SGDLS and CDR2 is YYNGEE in the germline V gene. The CDR3 is made up of 17 amino acids. The CDR3 sequence is CASSVMGQGYSGNTIYF. CDR3 bases: TGTGCCAGCAGCGTAATGGGACAGGGCTACTCTGGAAACACCATATATTTT.

The V call is TRBV19, the J call TRBJ2-5, with 7 bases aligning to TRBD2. This CDR3 has 14 residues. Losses at the gene ends were 6 bases for V and 2 bases for J; bases not matched to a gene: 6. CDR1 is LNHDA and CDR2 is SQIVND in the germline V gene (reference sequence). The CDR3 nucleotides read TGTGCCAGTAGCCGACTAGCCGGACAAGAGACCCAGTACTTC. It specifies CASSRLAGQETQYF.

The rearrangement links TRBV5-4 to TRBJ2-4; D is unresolved. With 4 bases removed from V and 1 base from J, the gap between germline ends came to 15 bases. CDR1 is SGHNT, CDR2 YYREEE, per germline (reference sequence). The CDR3 sequence is 16 residues long. The CDR3 region is CASSPDPVSAKNIQYF. The CDR3 region has the DNA TGTGCCAGCAGCCCGGATCCTGTATCGGCCAAAAACATTCAGTACTTC.

The rearrangement joins TRBV6-1 to TRBJ1-6, with D possibly being TRBD1 (6 bases). Germline assignment: CDR1 MNHNS and CDR2 SASEGT. The CDR3 has 15 residues. Trimming removed 3 bases at V and 9 bases at J, with 15 bases between. CDR3 region: CASSDAGTLVSPLHF. In DNA form, the CDR3 reads TGTGCCAGCAGTGATGCCGGGACACTCGTTTCACCCCTCCACTTT.

The chain recombines TRBV5-1 with TRBJ2-1; 10 nucleotides agree with TRBD1. The CDR3 has 15 residues. CDR1 is SGHRS, CDR2 YFSETQ, per germline. J lost 7 bases, V lost 4 bases, and 8 bases had no gene match. The CDR3 here is CASSLTGGAGNEQFF. CDR3 DNA: TGCGCCAGCAGCCTGACAGGGGGCGCAGGTAATGAGCAGTTCTTC.